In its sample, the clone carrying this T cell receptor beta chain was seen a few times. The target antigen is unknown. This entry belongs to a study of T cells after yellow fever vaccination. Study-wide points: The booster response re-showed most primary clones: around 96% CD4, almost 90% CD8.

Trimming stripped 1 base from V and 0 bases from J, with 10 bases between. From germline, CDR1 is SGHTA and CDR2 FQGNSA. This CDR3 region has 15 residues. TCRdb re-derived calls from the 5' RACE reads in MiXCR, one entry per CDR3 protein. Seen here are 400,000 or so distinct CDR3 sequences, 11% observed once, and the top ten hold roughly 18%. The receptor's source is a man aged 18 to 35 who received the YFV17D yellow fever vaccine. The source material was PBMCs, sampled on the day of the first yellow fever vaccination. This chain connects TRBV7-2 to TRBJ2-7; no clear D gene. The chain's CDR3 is CASSLEPRSSYEQYF. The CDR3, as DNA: TGTGCCAGCAGCTTAGAACCCCGTAGCTCCTACGAGCAGTACTTC.